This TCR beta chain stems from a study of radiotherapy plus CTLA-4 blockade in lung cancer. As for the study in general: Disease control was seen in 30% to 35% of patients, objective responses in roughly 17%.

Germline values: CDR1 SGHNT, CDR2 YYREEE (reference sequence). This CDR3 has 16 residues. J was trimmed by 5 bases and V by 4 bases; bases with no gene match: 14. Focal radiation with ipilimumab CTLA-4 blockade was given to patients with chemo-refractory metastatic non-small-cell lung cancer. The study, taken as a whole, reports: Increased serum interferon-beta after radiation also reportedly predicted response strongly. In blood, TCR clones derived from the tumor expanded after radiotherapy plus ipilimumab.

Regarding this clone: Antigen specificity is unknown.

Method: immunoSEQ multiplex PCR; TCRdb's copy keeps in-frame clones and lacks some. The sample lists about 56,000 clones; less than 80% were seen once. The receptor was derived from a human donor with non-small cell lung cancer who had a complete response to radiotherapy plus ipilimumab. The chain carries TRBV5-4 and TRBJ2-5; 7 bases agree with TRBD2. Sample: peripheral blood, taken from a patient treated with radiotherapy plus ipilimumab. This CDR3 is CASSTGGSGMGETQYF. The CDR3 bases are TGTGCCAGCAGCACCGGGGGAAGCGGGATGGGGGAGACCCAGTACTTC.